The 21 T cell receptor beta chains below come from one sample, sequenced in a study of beta chain features in type 1 diabetes. Study outcomes and limitations: All four CD4+ subsets of Type 1 diabetes patients contained TCRB CDR3s that were moderately but significantly shorter.

The antigens of these receptors remain unknown. Investigators reverse transcribed all isolated RNA, so they sequenced expressed TCRB transcripts. Sequencing used immunoSEQ multiplex PCR; TCRdb keeps in-frame clones, though not all of them. The data hold some 250,000 clones, with approximately 15% observed a single time. The sequenced material came from naive CD4+ T cells from blood. The receptors were gathered from a man under 40 with type 1 diabetes.

Only a few counts were recorded for this clone. The V call is TRBV5-1, the J call TRBJ2-7, with 9 bases matching TRBD1. The CDR3 is 13 amino acids. Per germline, CDR1 SGHRS and CDR2 YFSETQ. The J segment lost 4 bases and the V segment lost 4 bases, leaving 3 bases of the junction unmatched. CDR3 in amino acids: CASSAGQGYEQYF. Here the CDR3 DNA reads TGCGCCAGCAGCGCGGGACAGGGTTACGAGCAGTACTTC.

CDR3 region: CAISGGPGELFF. CDR3 DNA: TGTGCCATCAGTGGAGGGCCCGGGGAGCTGTTTTTT. The J gene is TRBJ2-2, the V gene TRBV10-3; D perhaps matches TRBD2 (5 bases). This CDR3 has 12 amino acids. The V end lost 4 bases, the J end lost 6 bases, and 6 bases lay between the germline ends. The germline V gene has CDR1 ENHRY and CDR2 SYGVKD.

This clone was found a few times. The V and J genes are TRBV6-5 and TRBJ2-7; D is possibly TRBD1 (6 bases). Trimming removed 2 bases at V and 5 bases at J, with 13 bases between. Germline CDR1 is MNHEY and CDR2 is SVGAGI. The length of the CDR3 is 14 residues. The CDR3 protein is CASSYLSRGHEQYF. The CDR3 DNA is TGTGCCAGCAGTTACCTGTCCAGGGGACACGAGCAGTACTTC.

Only a few counts were recorded for this clone. The chain employs TRBV5-1 and TRBJ2-5, with TRBD2 matching 11 bases. The V gene end was trimmed by 5 bases and the J gene end by 5 bases; junction bases not matched to a gene: 5. This CDR3 spans 14 amino acids. CDR1 is SGHRS, CDR2 YFSETQ, per germline. The CDR3 protein is CASRTSGGGETQYF. DNA for the CDR3: TGCGCCAGCAGAACTAGCGGGGGTGGGGAGACCCAGTACTTC.

V usage is TRBV7-9 and J usage is TRBJ1-2; possibly TRBD1 for D (6 bases). CDR1 is SEHNR and CDR2 is FQNEAQ in the germline V gene (reference sequence). The length of the CDR3 is 14 residues. Trimming took 5 bases from V and 0 from J, leaving 10 bases between them. CDR3 sequence reads: CASSQQGSNYGYTF. CDR3 nucleotides: TGTGCCAGCAGCCAACAGGGCTCTAACTATGGCTACACCTTC.

This clone has a handful of counts. This sequence joins TRBV4-2 and TRBJ2-3; the D gene is possibly TRBD2 (6 bases). The germline V gene has CDR1 LGHNA and CDR2 YNFKEQ. This CDR3 region has 17 residues. The germline V and J ends were trimmed by 2 bases and 3 bases, with 18 bases remaining between them. CDR3 nucleotides: TGTGCCAGCAGCCAACCAACAGACGGCCGGGGGACAGATACGCAGTATTTT. Protein: CASSQPTDGRGTDTQYF.

This clone was seen only a few times. J is TRBJ2-5 and V is TRBV30, with unresolved D. Looked up from germline, CDR1 is GTSNPN and CDR2 is SVGIG (reference sequence). V lost 2 bases to trimming and J lost 4 bases, with 5 bases between them. The CDR3 has 11 residues. The CDR3 DNA follows: TGTGCCTGGAGTCGACTAGAGACCCAGTACTTC. This gives the protein CAWSRLETQYF.

This clone was observed a handful of times. This chain joins TRBV13 and TRBJ1-2, with 10 bases lining up with TRBD1. From germline, CDR1 is PRHDT and CDR2 FYEKMQ (reference sequence). The CDR3 length is 14 residues. V trimming: 8 bases; J trimming: 6 bases; junction bases outside the gene matches: 9. The CDR3 reads CASVLRTGGNGYTF. In DNA, the CDR3 is TGTGCCAGCGTTCTCCGGACAGGGGGTAATGGCTACACCTTC.

The V gene is TRBV21-1, the J gene TRBJ2-7; the table's D call, TRBD1, has no DNA check behind it. TRBV21-1 is noted as a pseudogene. CDR3 length: 16 amino acids. The CDR3 DNA follows: TGTGCCAGCAGCAAAGGGCCCGGGACAGGATTCAACGAGCAGTACTTC. Residues: CASSKGPGTGFNEQYF.

This chain uses TRBV10-3 with TRBJ2-6; 7 nucleotides match TRBD1. Germline V lookup: CDR1 ENHRY, CDR2 SYGVKD. With V trimmed by 0 bases and J by 4 bases, 6 bases remained unmatched. The length of the CDR3 is 17 residues. The CDR3 DNA is TGTGCCATCAGTGAGTCCCCGACAGGGACGGGGGCCAACGTCCTGACTTTC. Amino acids: CAISESPTGTGANVLTF.

Comments on this clone: The same CDR3 arises from other DNA sequences in this sample as well. The genes are TRBV2 and TRBJ1-1; TRBD1 aligns across 9 bases. The CDR3 sequence is 13 residues long. Germline V gene sequence: CDR1 SNHLY, CDR2 FYNNEI. The trim removed 4 bases at V and 5 bases at J, leaving 2 bases unmatched. DNA of the CDR3: TGTGCCAGCAGTGGACAGGGGGAGACTGAAGCTTTCTTT. It is translated as CASSGQGETEAFF.

This chain joins TRBV7-9 and TRBJ2-1, with D maybe TRBD2 (6 bases). The V and J ends lost 6 bases and 8 bases respectively, with 14 bases between them. Germline lookup yields CDR1 SEHNR and CDR2 FQNEAQ (reference sequence). The CDR3 runs to 13 residues. This CDR3 reads CASRQTGTHEQFF. CDR3 DNA sequence: TGTGCCAGCAGGCAAACCGGGACTCATGAGCAGTTCTTC.

V and J are TRBV4-2 and TRBJ1-5, with TRBD1 as a possible D gene (5 bases). Germline CDR1 and CDR2: LGHNA and YNFKEQ. V lost 1 base, J lost 5 bases, and 15 bases lay in between. The CDR3 totals 16 residues. CDR3 sequence reads: CASSQGDGRGDQPQHF. The CDR3 region has the DNA TGTGCCAGCAGCCAAGGAGACGGACGGGGGGATCAGCCCCAGCATTTT.

This clone was seen a few times. The V and J genes are TRBV30 and TRBJ2-3, with 14 bases that match TRBD2. Per the germline V gene, CDR1 is GTSNPN and CDR2 is SVGIG (reference sequence). Losses at the gene ends were 5 bases for V and 4 bases for J; bases not matched to a gene: 5. This CDR3 contains 15 residues. CDR3 nucleotide sequence: TGTGCCTGGTCGGGACTAGCGGGAGTACCAGATACGCAGTATTTT. This codes for CAWSGLAGVPDTQYF.

This sequence joins TRBV19 and TRBJ1-5; unclear D gene. V dropped 8 bases and J dropped 7 bases, with 9 bases sitting between them. Germline V gives CDR1 LNHDA, CDR2 SQIVND (reference sequence). The CDR3 is 11 amino acids. This CDR3 is CASPSRQPQHF. The CDR3 bases are TGTGCCAGTCCAAGCCGGCAGCCCCAGCATTTT.

This clone was counted between two and nine times. J is TRBJ1-2 and V is TRBV25-1; D is unresolved. Trimming pared 3 bases from V and 3 bases from J, leaving 14 bases between. The CDR3 runs to 15 residues. CDR1 is MGHDK and CDR2 is SYGVNS in the germline V gene. This chain's CDR3 is CASSEAGGRDYGYTF. In DNA, the CDR3 is TGTGCCAGCAGTGAGGCGGGTGGGCGTGACTATGGCTACACCTTC.

J is TRBJ1-5 and V is TRBV2; 7 bases are a match to TRBD1. CDR3 size: 15 residues. Germline trimming cut 4 bases from V and 2 bases from J; bases unmatched to any gene: 5. Germline V CDR1 and CDR2: SNHLY, FYNNEI. CDR3 sequence (DNA): TGTGCCAGCAGTGCCCGGGACAGACGCAATCAGCCCCAGCATTTT. Encoded protein: CASSARDRRNQPQHF. Using reference TRBV2 and TRBJ1-5 for the parts outside the CDR3, the full variable domain is EPEVTQTPSHQVTQMGQEVILRCVPISNHLYFYWYRQILGQKVEFLVSFYNNEISEKSEIFDDQFSVERPDGSNFTLKIRSTKLEDSAMYFCASSARDRRNQPQHFGDGTRLSIL.

The genes are TRBV6-5 and TRBJ1-2, with 9 nucleotides matching TRBD1. In germline, CDR1 is MNHEY, CDR2 SVGAGI. J lost 2 bases, V lost 0 bases, and 4 bases had no gene match. The CDR3 sequence is 16 residues long. The CDR3 nucleotides read TGTGCCAGCAGTTACTCACAGGGGGCAGAAAACTATGGCTACACCTTC. Translating it yields CASSYSQGAENYGYTF.

This clone was recorded a few times. The chain is built from TRBV6-6 and TRBJ2-7, with 9 bases fitting TRBD1. This CDR3 contains 14 residues. The junction had 9 bases not matched to a gene; V was cut back by 7 bases and J by 5 bases. The germline CDR1 and CDR2 sequences are MNHNY and SVGAGI (reference sequence). CDR3 bases: TGTGCCAGCACCAACCCGGGACAGGGCCACGAGCAGTACTTC. Protein product: CASTNPGQGHEQYF.

This clone has just a few counts. The chain combines TRBV21-1 with TRBJ2-1; whether TRBD2, the table's D call, matches the DNA was not checked. TRBV21-1 is listed as a pseudogene. This CDR3 has 15 residues. CDR3 in amino acids: CASSTSGSSYNEQFF. The CDR3 DNA follows: TGTGCCAGCAGTACTAGCGGGAGCTCCTACAATGAGCAGTTCTTC.

This clone was detected only a few times. The chain links TRBV30 to TRBJ1-6; unclear D gene. The length of the CDR3 is 12 residues. V dropped 2 bases and J dropped 8 bases, with 7 bases sitting between them. Germline values: CDR1 GTSNPN, CDR2 SVGIG (reference sequence). The CDR3 nucleotides are TGTGCCTGGAGTCCAGGCGATTCACCCCTCCACTTT. As protein: CAWSPGDSPLHF.